The 9 T cell receptor beta chains below come from one sample, sequenced in a study of post-analysis software for immune sequencing data. Prepared libraries of TCR beta cDNA carried unique molecular identifiers. One entry per CDR3 protein results from TCRdb running MiXCR on the PCR reads. Of more than 450,000 distinct CDR3 sequences listed, 30% to 40% were seen once; the top ten hold 6%. Their target antigens are unknown. Overall study results and limits: There were a handful of TRBV segments more frequent in patients than controls, and TRBV5-6, TRBV5-1 and TRBV20-1 were among them.

The sample consisted of blood. The receptor source for this set is a girl under 18 with multiple sclerosis.

The chain has TRBV13 and TRBJ2-7; TRBD1 matches 7 bases. The end of the DNA fits TRBJ2-5 better, so the J call may be wrong. The CDR3 is made up of 13 amino acids. The germline CDR1 and CDR2 sequences are PRHDT and FYEKMQ (reference sequence). The CDR3 loop reads CASSTQGQQTQYF. The CDR3 nucleotides read TGTGCCAGCAGCACACAGGGGCAACAGACCCAGTACTTC.

This clonotype was observed a handful of times. The gene calls are TRBV28 and TRBJ2-7; the D gene is possibly TRBD1 (6 bases). The CDR3 sequence is 15 residues long. The germline V and J ends were trimmed by 3 bases and 6 bases, with 18 bases remaining between them. CDR1 is MDHEN, CDR2 SYDVKM, per germline. The CDR3 DNA follows: TGTGCCAGCAGTTTTGGCAGGGGAGCCCCCCTCGAGCAGTACTTC. It codes for CASSFGRGAPLEQYF.

Only a few counts were recorded for this clonotype. The rearrangement links TRBV7-2 to TRBJ1-2, with D possibly matching TRBD1 (5 bases). V lost 5 bases and J lost 4, with 14 bases in between. The CDR3 has 14 amino acids. Germline lookup yields CDR1 SGHTA and CDR2 FQGNSA. The CDR3 bases are TGTGCCAGCAGCCCATGGGGGGTCGGCTATGGCTACACCTTC. This encodes CASSPWGVGYGYTF.

Comment on this clonotype: Mismatch with germline at one junction end may stem from a read error. The J gene is TRBJ2-3, the V gene TRBV7-3; tentatively, D is TRBD1 (5 bases). Germline CDR1 is SGHTA and CDR2 is FQGTGA. The CDR3 has 13 residues. DNA for the CDR3: TGTGCCAGCAGCCAGACACATACAGGTACGCAGTATTTT. This sequence encodes CASSQTHTGTQYF.

For this clonotype: One end of the junction is discordant with germline, which a read error may explain. The V gene is TRBV5-6, the J gene TRBJ1-1; D gene ambiguous. CDR3 length: 12 amino acids. From germline, CDR1 is SGHDT and CDR2 YYEEEE. CDR3 residues: CARSLDTEKAFF. CDR3 nucleotide sequence: TGTGCCCGCAGCCTAGATACAGAAAAAGCTTTCTTT. The variable domain in full, completed from reference TRBV5-6 and TRBJ1-1, reads DAGVTQSPTHLIKTRGQQVTLRCSPKSGHDTVSWYQQALGQGPQFIFQYYEEEERQRGNFPDRFSGHQFPNYSSELNVNALLLGDSALYLCARSLDTEKAFFGQGTRLTVV.

This clonotype was detected only a few times. This chain links TRBV7-8 with TRBJ1-4; TRBD1 matches 11 bases. This CDR3 has 14 residues. V gave up 9 bases and J gave up 6 bases; unmatched junction bases: 6. CDR1 is SGHVS and CDR2 is FQNEAQ in the germline V gene. The CDR3 bases are TGTGCCAGTGGATCGGGACAGGGGGATGAAAAACTGTTTTTT. It is translated as CASGSGQGDEKLFF. Drawing the rest from reference TRBV7-8 and TRBJ1-4, the complete variable domain is GAGVSQSPRYKVAKRGQDVALRCDPISGHVSLFWYQQALGQGPEFLTYFQNEAQLDKSGLPSDRFFAERPEGSVSTLKIQRTQQEDSAVYLCASGSGQGDEKLFFGSGTQLSVL.

This chain uses TRBV29-1 with TRBJ2-7; 9 bases agree with TRBD2. Germline CDR1 is SQVTM and CDR2 is ANQGSEA. Trimming took 0 bases from V and 6 from J; bases not matched to a gene: 9. The CDR3 runs 15 residues. CDR3 coding DNA: TGCAGCGTTGAAGAGGTAGCGGGGGTCTCGGGCGAGCAGTACTTC. It is translated as CSVEEVAGVSGEQYF.

The rearrangement joins TRBV7-2 to TRBJ2-1, with D hard to call. V shed 1 base and J shed 0 bases, with 13 bases lying between them. The length of the CDR3 is 17 residues. Germline values: CDR1 SGHTA, CDR2 FQGNSA. The CDR3 spells CASSLVSHSSSYNEQFF. CDR3 in DNA: TGTGCCAGCAGCTTAGTCTCGCACTCAAGCTCCTACAATGAGCAGTTCTTC. Filled out from reference TRBV7-2 and TRBJ2-1, the complete variable domain reads GAGVSQSPSNKVTEKGKDVELRCDPISGHTALYWYRQSLGQGLEFLIYFQGNSAPDKSGLPSDRFSAERTGGSVSTLTIQRTQQEDSAVYLCASSLVSHSSSYNEQFFGPGTRLTVL.

This clonotype was picked up a small number of times. This chain connects TRBV7-9 to TRBJ2-1, with TRBD2 as a possible D gene (6 bases). V was trimmed by 6 bases and J by 1 base, leaving 16 bases between them. Germline values: CDR1 SEHNR, CDR2 FQNEAQ (reference sequence). CDR3 length: 16 amino acids. The CDR3 DNA sequence: TGTGCCAGCAGGGGAAAGGAGGGGCCTTCCTACAATGAGCAGTTCTTC. This encodes CASRGKEGPSYNEQFF.